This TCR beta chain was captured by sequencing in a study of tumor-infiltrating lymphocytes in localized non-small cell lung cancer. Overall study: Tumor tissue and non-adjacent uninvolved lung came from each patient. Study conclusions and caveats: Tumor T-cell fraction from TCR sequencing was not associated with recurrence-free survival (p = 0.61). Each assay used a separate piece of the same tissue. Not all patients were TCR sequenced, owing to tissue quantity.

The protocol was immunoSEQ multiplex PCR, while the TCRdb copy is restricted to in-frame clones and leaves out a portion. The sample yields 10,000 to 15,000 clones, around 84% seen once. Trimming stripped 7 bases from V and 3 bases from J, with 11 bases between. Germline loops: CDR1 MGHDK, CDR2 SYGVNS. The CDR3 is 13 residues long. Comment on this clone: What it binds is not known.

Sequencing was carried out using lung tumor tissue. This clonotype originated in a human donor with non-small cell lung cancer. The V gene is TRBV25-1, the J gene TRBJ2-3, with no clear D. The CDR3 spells CASNDRGTDTQYF. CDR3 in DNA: TGTGCCAGCAATGATCGTGGGACAGATACGCAGTATTTT. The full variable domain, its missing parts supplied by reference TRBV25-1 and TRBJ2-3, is EADIYQTPRYLVIGTGKKITLECSQTMGHDKMYWYQQDPGMELHLIHYSYGVNSTEKGDLSSESTVSRIRTEHFPLTLESARPSHTSQYLCASNDRGTDTQYFGPGTRLTVL.